The next 27 T cell receptor beta chains were all read from a single sample in a study of T cells in Graves' hyperthyroidism and ophthalmopathy. TCR beta CDR3 sequences were amplified from RNA transcripts. TCR CDR3 regions were first amplified by RT-PCR with HTBI primers. In TCRdb, the multiplex PCR reads were re-called with MiXCR into one record per CDR3 protein. The sample records hundreds of thousands of distinct CDR3 sequences, roughly 14% being singletons. The sequenced sample consisted of blood. The source is a woman aged 40 to 50 with Graves' ophthalmopathy.

The genes are TRBV11-2 and TRBJ2-5; D gene unclear. Germline-derived CDR1 and CDR2 are SGHAT and FQNNGV. The CDR3 runs to 8 residues. Trimming removed 10 bases at V and 7 bases at J, with 4 bases between. The CDR3 spells CAKGTQYF. CDR3 coding DNA: TGTGCCAAGGGGACCCAGTACTTC.

This clonotype occurred once. This chain joins TRBV18 and TRBJ2-2; 10 bases fit TRBD1. The V gene's germline CDR1 is KGHSH and CDR2 LQKENI. The CDR3 has 16 amino acids. The J segment lost 7 bases and the V segment lost 3 bases, leaving 8 bases of the junction unmatched. The CDR3 coding sequence is TGTGCCAGCTCACCTCCGGGACAGGGGCTCGGCGGGGAGCTGTTTTTT. The encoded protein is CASSPPGQGLGGELFF.

This clonotype was seen ten or more times. The V call is TRBV6-5, the J call TRBJ1-3, with a possible D match to TRBD1 (5 bases). This CDR3 is built from 14 residues. Germline CDR1 and CDR2: MNHEY and SVGAGI. Trimming stripped 0 bases from V and 3 bases from J, with 6 bases between. The CDR3 coding sequence is TGTGCCAGCAGTTACTCGACAGATGGAAACACCATATATTTT. Protein sequence: CASSYSTDGNTIYF.

V usage is TRBV19 and J usage is TRBJ2-5; the D gene is possibly TRBD2 (5 bases). The length of the CDR3 is 15 residues. V lost 7 bases, J lost 0 bases, and 15 bases lay in between. From germline, CDR1 is LNHDA and CDR2 SQIVND (reference sequence). CDR3 residues: CASTSTSRYQETQYF. The CDR3 DNA sequence: TGTGCCAGTACATCAACTAGTCGGTACCAAGAGACCCAGTACTTC.

This sequence joins TRBV4-1 and TRBJ1-1; a weak D match, TRBD1 (5 bases). The CDR3 has 17 amino acids. Germline V gene lookup returns CDR1 MGHRA and CDR2 YSYEKL. V lost 1 base to trimming and J lost 2 bases, with 17 bases between them. CDR3 nucleotide sequence: TGCGCCAGCAGCCAAGTGGGGCCTCGGACGGGTAACACTGAAGCTTTCTTT. It encodes CASSQVGPRTGNTEAFF.

Ten or more counts support this clonotype. The chain carries TRBV11-2 and TRBJ1-6, with a tentative D call TRBD1 (5 bases). Germline values: CDR1 SGHAT, CDR2 FQNNGV. The CDR3 has 14 amino acids. Trimming removed 3 bases at V and 7 bases at J, with 10 bases between. This CDR3 is CASSFQGANSPLHF. CDR3 nucleotide sequence: TGTGCCAGCAGCTTCCAGGGTGCAAATTCACCCCTCCACTTT.

The rearrangement uses TRBV4-1 and TRBJ1-1; TRBD1 is a possible D gene (5 bases). CDR3 length: 13 residues. Trimming left V 3 bases short and J 4 bases short, with 9 bases between. CDR1 and CDR2 (germline): MGHRA, YSYEKL. The CDR3 coding sequence is TGCGCCAGCAGCCATAAGGGGCGCACTGAAGCTTTCTTT. Protein product: CASSHKGRTEAFF.

This clonotype was observed at least ten times. The chain combines TRBV2 with TRBJ2-7; TRBD2 matches at 11 bases. The length of the CDR3 is 18 residues. CDR1 is SNHLY, CDR2 FYNNEI, per germline. Trimming at V came to 4 bases and at J to 3 bases, leaving 14 bases not matched to a gene. CDR3 DNA sequence: TGTGCCAGCAGTGCCGAAAACCATCCGGGACTAGCGGACTACGAGCAGTACTTC. Encoded protein: CASSAENHPGLADYEQYF.

This sequence joins TRBV20-1 and TRBJ1-5; 8 bases line up with TRBD1. The CDR3 length is 14 residues. Germline values: CDR1 DFQATT, CDR2 SNEGSKA (reference sequence). The ends lost 0 bases at V and 6 bases at J; junction bases unmatched: 4. The CDR3 DNA reads as TGCAGTGCTAGAGAGGGGACAGGAGTTCAGCCCCAGCATTTT. Amino acids: CSAREGTGVQPQHF.

This clonotype has ten or more counts. This chain connects TRBV19 to TRBJ2-7; D is ambiguous. The V gene's germline CDR1 is LNHDA and CDR2 SQIVND (reference sequence). CDR3 length: 13 amino acids. Trimming took off 5 bases at V and 2 bases at J, with 10 bases between the two ends. CDR3 protein: CASSATQTYEQYF. DNA for the CDR3: TGTGCCAGTAGTGCAACTCAAACCTACGAGCAGTACTTC.

This clonotype was counted at least ten times. The chain has TRBV7-2 and TRBJ2-7; the D call may be TRBD1 or TRBD2 (5 bases each). The germline gives CDR1 SGHTA, CDR2 FQGNSA. Trimming removed 1 base at V and 2 bases at J, with 12 bases between. This CDR3 region has 15 residues. In nucleotides, the CDR3 is TGTGCCAGCAGCTTAGTGGGACCCCCCACCTACGAGCAGTACTTC. It encodes CASSLVGPPTYEQYF. Full variable domain (missing parts from reference TRBV7-2 and TRBJ2-7): GAGVSQSPSNKVTEKGKDVELRCDPISGHTALYWYRQSLGQGLEFLIYFQGNSAPDKSGLPSDRFSAERTGGSVSTLTIQRTQQEDSAVYLCASSLVGPPTYEQYFGPGTRLTVT.

This clonotype came up a few times. The J gene is TRBJ2-5, the V gene TRBV20-1; TRBD2 matches 8 bases. V trimming: 3 bases; J trimming: 2 bases; junction bases outside the gene matches: 5. The CDR3 is made up of 14 amino acids. CDR1 is DFQATT and CDR2 is SNEGSKA in the germline V gene (reference sequence). CDR3 sequence (DNA): TGCAGTGCTAGGCCGGCTAGCGGGCAAGAGACCCAGTACTTC. Protein sequence: CSARPASGQETQYF.

V usage is TRBV19 and J usage is TRBJ1-5, with D possibly TRBD1 on 5 matching bases. This CDR3 region has 14 residues. Germline values: CDR1 LNHDA, CDR2 SQIVND (reference sequence). V was cut by 6 bases and J by 7 bases, with 16 bases left in between. The CDR3 nucleotides read TGTGCCAGTAGAACCCACACAGGTTCCCAGCCCCAGCATTTT. It is translated as CASRTHTGSQPQHF.

This clonotype was picked up many times. The rearrangement joins TRBV3-1 to TRBJ2-5; the D is unclear. The CDR3 contains 15 residues. V lost 0 bases and J lost 2, with 10 bases in between. The V gene's germline CDR1 is LGHDT and CDR2 YNNKEL (reference sequence). Here the CDR3 reads CASSQDIGVQETQYF. CDR3 DNA sequence: TGTGCCAGCAGCCAAGATATCGGCGTACAAGAGACCCAGTACTTC.

This clonotype was counted many times. This chain uses TRBV6-5 with TRBJ1-5; D possibly corresponds to TRBD1 (5 bases). The germline V gene has CDR1 MNHEY and CDR2 SVGAGI. CDR3 length: 14 amino acids. V was cut by 6 bases and J by 4 bases, with 13 bases left in between. CDR3 in amino acids: CASSAGTENQPQHF. The DNA for the CDR3 is TGTGCCAGCAGCGCCGGGACGGAGAATCAGCCCCAGCATTTT.

This clonotype was detected many times. The rearrangement uses TRBV5-1 and TRBJ2-5; D may correspond to TRBD1 or TRBD2 (6 bases each). The CDR3 consists of 16 residues. Germline lookup yields CDR1 SGHRS and CDR2 YFSETQ. Trimming left V 1 base short and J 5 bases short, with 18 bases between. The CDR3 reads CASSLMAAGAGETQYF. As DNA, the CDR3 is TGCGCCAGCAGCTTGATGGCGGCAGGGGCGGGGGAGACCCAGTACTTC.

The chain joins TRBV6-1 to TRBJ1-1; D is unclear. The V gene lost 4 bases and the J gene lost 1 base, with 10 bases spanning the gap. Germline V CDR1 and CDR2: MNHNS, SASEGT. CDR3 length equals 14 residues. In nucleotides, the CDR3 is TGTGCCAGCAGTGTAGCGGGGTCGAACACTGAAGCTTTCTTT. Translating it yields CASSVAGSNTEAFF.

This clonotype was recorded many times. The chain carries TRBV6-2 or TRBV6-3 and TRBJ2-7, with TRBD1 matching over 12 bases. Germline V CDR1 and CDR2: MNHEY, SVGEGT. Trimming removed 6 bases from V and 0 bases from J; junction bases left unmatched: 3. CDR3 length: 15 residues. The CDR3 nucleotides are TGTGCCAGCAGAACGGGACAGGGGGCCTCCTACGAGCAGTACTTC. It is translated as CASRTGQGASYEQYF.

The chain uses TRBV29-1 and TRBJ2-7; D is perhaps TRBD1 or TRBD2 (6 bases each). Germline V lookup: CDR1 SQVTM, CDR2 ANQGSEA. Trimming removed 6 bases from V and 6 bases from J, with 12 bases in between. This CDR3 contains 11 residues. Written as DNA, the CDR3 is TGCAGCGTGCTCGGGGGCTTCGAGCAGTACTTC. Its protein product is CSVLGGFEQYF.

The table lists this clonotype with many counts. The chain recombines TRBV15 with TRBJ1-3; D is unresolved. Deletions cut 8 bases from V and 3 bases from J, with 11 bases between. The CDR3 sequence is 13 residues long. Germline V gives CDR1 LNHNV, CDR2 YYDKDF (reference sequence). CDR3 sequence: CATWSGNGNTIYF. Here the CDR3 DNA reads TGTGCCACCTGGAGTGGGAATGGAAACACCATATATTTT.

This clonotype was detected only a few times. The genes are TRBV18 and TRBJ2-5; the D gene is possibly TRBD1 (6 bases). V was clipped by 0 bases and J by 3 bases, with 11 bases between them. Germline V gene data show CDR1 as KGHSH and CDR2 as LQKENI. This CDR3 has 15 amino acids. In DNA form, the CDR3 reads TGTGCCAGCTCACCACCGGTTGGGGGCGAAGAGACCCAGTACTTC. Translation gives CASSPPVGGEETQYF.

This clonotype showed up many times. The chain is built from TRBV2 and TRBJ2-5, with D tentatively TRBD1 (6 bases). V was clipped by 6 bases and J by 4 bases, with 15 bases between them. This CDR3 spans 14 amino acids. CDR1 is SNHLY, CDR2 FYNNEI, per germline. CDR3 amino acids: CASSEAGVPETQYF. CDR3 nucleotides: TGTGCCAGCAGCGAGGCAGGGGTACCAGAGACCCAGTACTTC.

This clonotype was picked up many times. CDR3 in amino acids: CASSEPFTKNIQYF. For the CDR3, the DNA is TGTGCCAGCAGCGAGCCCTTTACCAAAAACATTCAGTACTTC. J is TRBJ2-4 and V is TRBV28; D remains unclear. In germline, CDR1 is MDHEN, CDR2 SYDVKM. Deletions cut 6 bases from V and 2 bases from J, with 11 bases between. This CDR3 region has 14 residues.

In its sample, this clonotype was seen many times. The rearrangement uses TRBV10-3 and TRBJ2-2, with no clear D. CDR3 size: 14 residues. Germline V CDR1 and CDR2: ENHRY, SYGVKD. The V and J ends lost 2 bases and 0 bases respectively, with 4 bases between them. The CDR3: CAISEVANTGELFF. CDR3 coding DNA: TGTGCCATCAGTGAGGTAGCGAACACCGGGGAGCTGTTTTTT.

This clonotype was picked up a small number of times. The chain recombines TRBV4-1 with TRBJ2-7; D is uncertain. The CDR3 covers 15 residues. Germline values: CDR1 MGHRA, CDR2 YSYEKL. V dropped 2 bases and J dropped 4 bases, with 15 bases sitting between them. CDR3 bases: TGCGCCAGCAGCCAATTCGAGAACTTGTTTTACGAGCAGTACTTC. Translation gives CASSQFENLFYEQYF.

There are many counts of this clonotype. The chain is built from TRBV7-9 and TRBJ2-4; 7 nucleotides agree with TRBD1. CDR1 SEHNR and CDR2 FQNEAQ come from the germline V gene (reference sequence). V lost 5 bases, J lost 7 bases, and 8 bases stayed unmatched. This CDR3 contains 14 residues. The CDR3 region has the DNA TGTGCCAGCAGCCCGGCTGGGACAGCCAACATTCAGTACTTC. Amino acids: CASSPAGTANIQYF.

This clonotype was observed many times. The V and J genes are TRBV2 and TRBJ2-7, with D perhaps TRBD1 (6 bases). The length of the CDR3 is 12 residues. V lost 6 bases and J 5 bases, leaving 11 bases between the germline ends. Germline V CDR1 and CDR2: SNHLY, FYNNEI. CDR3 loop: CASRGTGNEQYF. The CDR3 coding sequence is TGTGCCAGCAGGGGAACAGGGAACGAGCAGTACTTC.